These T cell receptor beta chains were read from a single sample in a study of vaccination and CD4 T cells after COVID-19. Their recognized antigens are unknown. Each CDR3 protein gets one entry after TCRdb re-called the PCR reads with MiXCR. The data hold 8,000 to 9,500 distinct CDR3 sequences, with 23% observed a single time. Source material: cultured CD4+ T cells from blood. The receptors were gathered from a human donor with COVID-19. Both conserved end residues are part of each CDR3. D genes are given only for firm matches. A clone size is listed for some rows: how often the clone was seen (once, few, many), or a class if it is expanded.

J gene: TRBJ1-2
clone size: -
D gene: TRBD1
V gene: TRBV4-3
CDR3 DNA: TGCGCCAGCAGCCAAGATCCAGTAGGGGGCTTATTATCTGGCTACACCTTC
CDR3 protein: CASSQDPVGGLLSGYTF

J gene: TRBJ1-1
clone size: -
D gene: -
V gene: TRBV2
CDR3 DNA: TGTGCCAGTCATGTACGGGGCAGGGTCATGAACACTGAAGCTTTCTTT
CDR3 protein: CASHVRGRVMNTEAFF

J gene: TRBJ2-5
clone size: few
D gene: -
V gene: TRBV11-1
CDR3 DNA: TGTGCCAGCAGCTTAAGCTGGTCAGGGATAACTCAAGAGACCCAGTACTTC
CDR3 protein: CASSLSWSGITQETQYF

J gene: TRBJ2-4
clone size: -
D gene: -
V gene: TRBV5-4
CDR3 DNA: TGTGCCAGCAGCTTGAGGGAAGGGTCAAACATTCAGTACTTC
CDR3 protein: CASSLREGSNIQYF

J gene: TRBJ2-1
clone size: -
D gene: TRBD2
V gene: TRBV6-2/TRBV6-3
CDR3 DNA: TGTGCCAGCAGTCGACTAGCGGGGGGAATAAACAATGAGCAGTTCTTC
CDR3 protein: CASSRLAGGINNEQFF

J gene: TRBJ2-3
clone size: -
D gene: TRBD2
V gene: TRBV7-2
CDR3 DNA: TGTGCCAGCAGCTTAGGCGGGGGGGCCACAGATACGCAGTATTTT
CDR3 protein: CASSLGGGATDTQYF

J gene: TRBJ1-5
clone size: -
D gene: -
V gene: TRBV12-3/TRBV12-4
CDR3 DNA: TGTGCCAGCAGTACGGCGGCCGGAAATCAGCCCCAGCATTTT
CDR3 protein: CASSTAAGNQPQHF

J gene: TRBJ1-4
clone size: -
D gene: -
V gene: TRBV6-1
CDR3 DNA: TGTGCCAGCAGCCGGGGACGATCTAATGAAAAACTGTTTTTT
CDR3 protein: CASSRGRSNEKLFF

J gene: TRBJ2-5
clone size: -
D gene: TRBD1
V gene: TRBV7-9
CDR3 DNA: TGTGCCAGCAGCGGATGGACAGGTACAAGAGAGACCCAGTACTTC
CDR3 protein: CASSGWTGTRETQYF

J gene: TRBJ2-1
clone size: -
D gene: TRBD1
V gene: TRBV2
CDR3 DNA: TGTGCCAGCAGTTACCTCCGGGACAGCGCCTACAATGAGCAGTTCTTC
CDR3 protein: CASSYLRDSAYNEQFF

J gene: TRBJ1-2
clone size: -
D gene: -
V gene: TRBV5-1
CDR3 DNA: TGCGCCAGCAGCTTGGGACGGGGGTATGGCTACACCTTC
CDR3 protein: CASSLGRGYGYTF

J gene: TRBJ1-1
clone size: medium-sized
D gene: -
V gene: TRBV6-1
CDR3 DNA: TGTGCCAGCAACCTAAGGACCGGGACTGGGTTGACTGAAGCTTTCTTT
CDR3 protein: CASNLRTGTGLTEAFF

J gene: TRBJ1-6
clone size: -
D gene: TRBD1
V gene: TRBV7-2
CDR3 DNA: TGTGCCAGCAGCTACAGGGGTTCACCCCTCCACTTT
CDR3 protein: CASSYRGSPLHF

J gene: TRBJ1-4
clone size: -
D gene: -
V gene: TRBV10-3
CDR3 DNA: TGTGCCATCAGTGTGAAGACTAATGAAAAACTGTTTTTT
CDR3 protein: CAISVKTNEKLFF

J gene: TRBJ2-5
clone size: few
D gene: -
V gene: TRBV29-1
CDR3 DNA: TGCAGCGTTGGGAGAGGGGTTGGAGAGACCCAGTACTTC
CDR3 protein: CSVGRGVGETQYF

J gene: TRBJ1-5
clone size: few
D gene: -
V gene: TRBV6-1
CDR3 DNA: TGTGCCAGCAGACCACCCGGCGGTTCTTTTCAGCCCCAGCATTTT
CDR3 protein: CASRPPGGSFQPQHF

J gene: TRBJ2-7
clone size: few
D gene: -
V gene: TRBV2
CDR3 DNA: TGTGCCAGCAGTGGCCGACAGCACACCTACGAGCAGTACTTC
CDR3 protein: CASSGRQHTYEQYF

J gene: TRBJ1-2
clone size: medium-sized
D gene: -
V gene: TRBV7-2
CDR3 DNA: TGTGCCAGCAGCTTAGACAAAGCTAACTATGGCTACACCTTC
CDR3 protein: CASSLDKANYGYTF